Listed below are T cell receptor beta chains from one sample, sequenced in a study of T cells after yellow fever vaccination. TCRdb reprocessed the 5' RACE reads via MiXCR and lists one record per CDR3 protein. Seen here are about 68,000 distinct CDR3 sequences, less than 8.5% observed once, and the top ten hold about 40%. The input for sequencing was CD8+ T cells sorted from PBMCs, taken about 49 days after the first yellow fever vaccination. The receptors originated from a man younger than 30 who received the YFV17D yellow fever vaccine. Each CDR3 is given with its conserved first and last residue. Fields, in order: V gene, J gene, clone size, D gene, CDR3 protein, CDR3 DNA. A D gene is named only where the DNA matches it firmly. For some rows the clone size is stated as once, few or many, or as a class when expanded; others skip it.

v_call: TRBV27; j_call: TRBJ2-5; clone_size: many; d_call: TRBD2; cdr3_aa: CASTVSGGAGETQYF; cdr3_nt: TGTGCCAGCACCGTGAGCGGGGGGGCCGGGGAGACCCAGTACTTC
v_call: TRBV5-5; j_call: TRBJ2-5; clone_size: many; d_call: NA; cdr3_aa: CASRHQGRETQYF; cdr3_nt: TGTGCCAGCAGACACCAGGGGCGAGAGACCCAGTACTTC
v_call: TRBV5-4; j_call: TRBJ2-3; clone_size: NA; d_call: TRBD2; cdr3_aa: CASSLGLAGYDTQYF; cdr3_nt: TGTGCCAGCAGCTTGGGACTAGCGGGGTATGATACGCAGTATTTT
v_call: TRBV10-3; j_call: TRBJ2-3; clone_size: many; d_call: TRBD2; cdr3_aa: CAISESWQRGSTDTQYF; cdr3_nt: TGTGCCATCAGTGAGTCCTGGCAGCGGGGGAGCACAGATACGCAGTATTTT
v_call: TRBV20-1; j_call: TRBJ2-7; clone_size: once; d_call: NA; cdr3_aa: CSARDHRDTAYEQYF; cdr3_nt: TGCAGTGCTAGGGACCACCGGGACACTGCCTACGAGCAGTACTTC
v_call: TRBV5-5; j_call: TRBJ2-7; clone_size: many; d_call: NA; cdr3_aa: CASSLLQGSYEQYF; cdr3_nt: TGTGCCAGCAGCTTGCTACAGGGATCGTACGAGCAGTACTTC
v_call: TRBV7-2; j_call: TRBJ2-3; clone_size: few; d_call: TRBD1; cdr3_aa: CASRRQGTTQYF; cdr3_nt: TGTGCCAGCAGGAGACAGGGCACTACGCAGTATTTT
v_call: TRBV20-1; j_call: TRBJ2-7; clone_size: many; d_call: TRBD2; cdr3_aa: CSARDAGEYEQYF; cdr3_nt: TGCAGTGCTAGAGATGCGGGGGAGTACGAGCAGTACTTC
v_call: TRBV2; j_call: TRBJ2-1; clone_size: NA; d_call: TRBD2; cdr3_aa: CASSELTGGPEQFF; cdr3_nt: TGTGCCAGCAGTGAATTAACGGGGGGGCCGGAGCAGTTCTTC
v_call: TRBV6-1; j_call: TRBJ2-4; clone_size: many; d_call: TRBD2; cdr3_aa: CASTHGLAGDLAKNIQYF; cdr3_nt: TGTGCCAGCACCCACGGGCTAGCGGGGGACCTAGCCAAAAACATTCAGTACTTC
v_call: TRBV29-1; j_call: TRBJ1-1; clone_size: few; d_call: TRBD1; cdr3_aa: CSVRREGTGEAEAFF; cdr3_nt: TGCAGCGTTCGTCGCGAGGGGACAGGGGAGGCTGAAGCTTTCTTT
v_call: TRBV12-3/TRBV12-4; j_call: TRBJ1-5; clone_size: many; d_call: NA; cdr3_aa: CASRNTGPQPQHF; cdr3_nt: TGTGCCAGCAGGAATACAGGGCCTCAGCCCCAGCATTTT
v_call: TRBV20-1; j_call: TRBJ2-7; clone_size: few; d_call: TRBD1; cdr3_aa: CSARDGTGSSEQYF; cdr3_nt: TGCAGTGCTAGAGATGGGACAGGGAGCTCCGAGCAGTACTTC
v_call: TRBV5-4; j_call: TRBJ2-3; clone_size: few; d_call: NA; cdr3_aa: CASSLVERDQYF; cdr3_nt: TGTGCCAGCAGCTTGGTTGAGAGGGACCAGTATTTT
v_call: TRBV12-3/TRBV12-4; j_call: TRBJ1-4; clone_size: NA; d_call: NA; cdr3_aa: CASRAGASTNEKLFF; cdr3_nt: TGTGCCAGCAGGGCTGGTGCGTCAACTAATGAAAAACTGTTTTTT
v_call: TRBV12-3/TRBV12-4; j_call: TRBJ1-2; clone_size: NA; d_call: NA; cdr3_aa: CASSLAGINYGYTF; cdr3_nt: TGTGCCAGCAGTTTGGCAGGGATCAACTATGGCTACACCTTC
v_call: TRBV4-1; j_call: TRBJ2-3; clone_size: many; d_call: NA; cdr3_aa: CASSQGGDTQYF; cdr3_nt: TGCGCCAGCAGCCAAGGGGGGGATACGCAGTATTTT
v_call: TRBV6-2/TRBV6-3; j_call: TRBJ2-3; clone_size: many; d_call: NA; cdr3_aa: CASSSDLATQYF; cdr3_nt: TGTGCCAGCAGTTCGGACCTAGCCACGCAGTATTTT
v_call: TRBV4-1; j_call: TRBJ2-3; clone_size: NA; d_call: NA; cdr3_aa: CASSQEARTVPTDTQYF; cdr3_nt: TGCGCCAGCAGCCAAGAAGCTCGGACAGTTCCCACAGATACGCAGTATTTT
v_call: TRBV29-1; j_call: TRBJ2-2; clone_size: many; d_call: NA; cdr3_aa: CSVERGLSGELFF; cdr3_nt: TGCAGCGTGGAGAGAGGGCTTTCAGGGGAGCTGTTTTTT
v_call: TRBV12-5; j_call: TRBJ2-5; clone_size: few; d_call: NA; cdr3_aa: CASGLFGGETQYF; cdr3_nt: TGTGCTAGTGGTTTGTTTGGGGGGGAGACCCAGTACTTC
v_call: TRBV7-9; j_call: TRBJ1-5; clone_size: NA; d_call: NA; cdr3_aa: CASSLVGLYSNQPQHF; cdr3_nt: TGTGCCAGCAGCTTAGTTGGTCTGTATAGCAATCAGCCCCAGCATTTT
v_call: TRBV4-3; j_call: TRBJ1-4; clone_size: many; d_call: TRBD1; cdr3_aa: CASSQGVGQGSEKLFF; cdr3_nt: TGCGCCAGCAGCCAAGGTGTGGGACAGGGAAGCGAAAAACTGTTTTTT
v_call: TRBV18; j_call: TRBJ2-5; clone_size: many; d_call: TRBD1; cdr3_aa: CASSPRGGRETQYF; cdr3_nt: TGTGCCAGCTCACCAAGAGGGGGCCGGGAGACCCAGTACTTC
v_call: TRBV5-6; j_call: TRBJ2-1; clone_size: NA; d_call: TRBD1; cdr3_aa: CASSATGEIYNEQFF; cdr3_nt: TGTGCCAGCAGCGCGACAGGGGAGATCTACAATGAGCAGTTCTTC
v_call: TRBV7-8; j_call: TRBJ2-1; clone_size: many; d_call: NA; cdr3_aa: CASSLALLHNEQFF; cdr3_nt: TGTGCCAGCAGCTTAGCTCTACTACACAATGAGCAGTTCTTC
v_call: TRBV7-2; j_call: TRBJ1-2; clone_size: many; d_call: NA; cdr3_aa: CASSLVGGSGYTF; cdr3_nt: TGTGCCAGCAGCTTAGTAGGAGGGTCAGGCTACACCTTC
v_call: TRBV7-6; j_call: TRBJ2-1; clone_size: many; d_call: NA; cdr3_aa: CASSPAVGGASYNEQFF; cdr3_nt: TGTGCCAGCAGCCCAGCGGTTGGCGGGGCGTCCTACAATGAGCAGTTCTTC
v_call: TRBV20-1; j_call: TRBJ1-6; clone_size: NA; d_call: NA; cdr3_aa: CSASEESSYNSPLHF; cdr3_nt: TGCAGTGCTAGCGAGGAGAGCTCCTATAATTCACCCCTCCACTTT
v_call: TRBV7-6; j_call: TRBJ2-1; clone_size: many; d_call: TRBD2; cdr3_aa: CASSPGLAGVGEQFF; cdr3_nt: TGTGCCAGCAGCCCCGGACTAGCGGGGGTGGGTGAGCAGTTCTTC
v_call: TRBV6-6; j_call: TRBJ1-1; clone_size: many; d_call: NA; cdr3_aa: CASYSNMNTEAFF; cdr3_nt: TGTGCCAGCTATTCCAACATGAACACTGAAGCTTTCTTT
v_call: TRBV4-3; j_call: TRBJ2-2; clone_size: many; d_call: NA; cdr3_aa: CASSQDDSLIGELFF; cdr3_nt: TGCGCCAGCAGCCAAGATGACTCCCTCATCGGGGAGCTGTTTTTT
v_call: TRBV6-2/TRBV6-3; j_call: TRBJ1-2; clone_size: many; d_call: TRBD1; cdr3_aa: CASSYSGGTAYGYTF; cdr3_nt: TGTGCCAGCAGTTACTCGGGCGGGACAGCCTATGGCTACACCTTC
v_call: TRBV5-1; j_call: TRBJ2-6; clone_size: many; d_call: NA; cdr3_aa: CASSLGPIDSGANVLTF; cdr3_nt: TGCGCCAGCAGCTTGGGGCCGATCGACTCTGGGGCCAACGTCCTGACTTTC
v_call: TRBV5-1; j_call: TRBJ2-7; clone_size: many; d_call: NA; cdr3_aa: CASSFRAGAYEQYF; cdr3_nt: TGCGCCAGCAGCTTCAGGGCAGGGGCCTACGAGCAGTACTTC
v_call: TRBV5-4; j_call: TRBJ2-7; clone_size: NA; d_call: NA; cdr3_aa: CASGPPEGGATYEQYF; cdr3_nt: TGTGCCAGCGGCCCCCCCGAGGGGGGGGCCACCTACGAGCAGTACTTC
v_call: TRBV7-3; j_call: TRBJ2-2; clone_size: many; d_call: NA; cdr3_aa: CASSLMGDRSGELFF; cdr3_nt: TGTGCCAGCAGCTTAATGGGGGATCGGTCCGGGGAGCTGTTTTTT
v_call: TRBV7-8; j_call: TRBJ2-1; clone_size: many; d_call: NA; cdr3_aa: CASSLVGVEQFF; cdr3_nt: TGTGCCAGCAGCTTAGTTGGAGTTGAGCAGTTCTTC
v_call: TRBV7-9; j_call: TRBJ2-2; clone_size: NA; d_call: NA; cdr3_aa: CASSFVITGELFF; cdr3_nt: TGTGCCAGCAGCTTCGTAATTACCGGGGAGCTGTTTTTT
v_call: TRBV11-2; j_call: TRBJ1-1; clone_size: NA; d_call: TRBD1; cdr3_aa: CASSVGQGLAEAFF; cdr3_nt: TGTGCCAGCAGCGTGGGACAGGGTCTCGCTGAAGCTTTCTTT
v_call: TRBV5-4; j_call: TRBJ2-1; clone_size: few; d_call: TRBD2; cdr3_aa: CASSLTSGGLTYNEQFF; cdr3_nt: TGTGCCAGCAGCTTGACTAGCGGGGGACTAACCTACAATGAGCAGTTCTTC
v_call: TRBV6-4; j_call: TRBJ2-1; clone_size: many; d_call: TRBD2; cdr3_aa: CASSEKAGGYNEQFF; cdr3_nt: TGTGCCAGCAGTGAAAAAGCGGGGGGGTACAATGAGCAGTTCTTC
v_call: TRBV20-1; j_call: TRBJ2-4; clone_size: few; d_call: TRBD1; cdr3_aa: CSARVGTGVIQYF; cdr3_nt: TGCAGTGCTAGAGTGGGGACAGGGGTCATTCAGTACTTC
v_call: TRBV6-5; j_call: TRBJ2-3; clone_size: many; d_call: NA; cdr3_aa: CASSYSKLLARRGDTQYF; cdr3_nt: TGTGCCAGCAGTTACTCGAAATTACTAGCCCGGAGGGGAGATACGCAGTATTTT
v_call: TRBV6-2/TRBV6-3; j_call: TRBJ2-3; clone_size: many; d_call: NA; cdr3_aa: CASSYVRGGTDTQYF; cdr3_nt: TGTGCCAGCAGTTACGTCAGGGGAGGAACAGATACGCAGTATTTT
v_call: TRBV12-3/TRBV12-4; j_call: TRBJ2-2; clone_size: many; d_call: NA; cdr3_aa: CASFPGPLGDTGELFF; cdr3_nt: TGTGCCAGCTTTCCGGGACCCCTGGGGGACACCGGGGAGCTGTTTTTT
v_call: TRBV4-3; j_call: TRBJ1-6; clone_size: many; d_call: TRBD1; cdr3_aa: CASSAGQGGSPLHF; cdr3_nt: TGCGCCAGCAGCGCCGGACAGGGGGGTTCACCCCTCCACTTT
v_call: TRBV12-3/TRBV12-4; j_call: TRBJ2-1; clone_size: few; d_call: NA; cdr3_aa: CASREVSHEQFF; cdr3_nt: TGTGCCAGCAGGGAAGTCTCGCATGAGCAGTTCTTC
v_call: TRBV20-1; j_call: TRBJ2-1; clone_size: many; d_call: NA; cdr3_aa: CSAGAEGSSYNEQFF; cdr3_nt: TGCAGTGCTGGGGCGGAAGGGAGCTCCTACAATGAGCAGTTCTTC
v_call: TRBV2; j_call: TRBJ1-1; clone_size: few; d_call: NA; cdr3_aa: CASGHSSLNTEAFF; cdr3_nt: TGTGCCAGCGGTCACAGCAGTTTGAACACTGAAGCTTTCTTT
v_call: TRBV7-6; j_call: TRBJ2-2; clone_size: many; d_call: TRBD2; cdr3_aa: CASTFSGGAGTGELFF; cdr3_nt: TGTGCCAGCACCTTTAGCGGGGGGGCCGGCACCGGGGAGCTGTTTTTT
v_call: TRBV12-3/TRBV12-4; j_call: TRBJ2-3; clone_size: many; d_call: NA; cdr3_aa: CASSLGTWGPTDTQYF; cdr3_nt: TGTGCCAGCAGTCTCGGGACCTGGGGGCCCACAGATACGCAGTATTTT
v_call: TRBV4-3; j_call: TRBJ2-3; clone_size: NA; d_call: TRBD2; cdr3_aa: CASSQEPSGGYALITDTQYF; cdr3_nt: TGCGCCAGCAGCCAAGAGCCTAGCGGGGGGTACGCTTTGATCACAGATACGCAGTATTTT
v_call: TRBV29-1; j_call: TRBJ2-7; clone_size: many; d_call: TRBD1; cdr3_aa: CSVVGTGATYEQYF; cdr3_nt: TGCAGCGTTGTAGGGACAGGGGCAACCTACGAGCAGTACTTC
v_call: TRBV6-5; j_call: TRBJ2-1; clone_size: few; d_call: NA; cdr3_aa: CASSFYRSSYNEQFF; cdr3_nt: TGTGCCAGCAGTTTCTACAGGAGCTCCTACAATGAGCAGTTCTTC
v_call: TRBV7-6; j_call: TRBJ2-5; clone_size: many; d_call: NA; cdr3_aa: CASSLAGPETQYF; cdr3_nt: TGTGCCAGCAGCTTAGCGGGGCCGGAGACCCAGTACTTC
v_call: TRBV30; j_call: TRBJ2-3; clone_size: few; d_call: NA; cdr3_aa: CAWSVDISPSDTQYF; cdr3_nt: TGTGCCTGGAGTGTAGACATATCACCCTCAGATACGCAGTATTTT